Following are 27 T cell receptor beta chains from one sample sequenced in a study of blood T cell repertoires in COVID-19. Repertoires were generated with immunoSEQ multiplex PCR, while TCRdb's copy carries only in-frame clones and drops some. The sample contains 120,000 or so clones, roughly 89% of which appear only once. Material: peripheral blood. All receptors come from a woman aged 55 to 70 with COVID-19, enrolled during active disease.

The chain combines TRBV4-3 with TRBJ2-7, with a tentative D call TRBD2 (5 bases). Trimming removed 0 bases from V and 0 bases from J, with 18 bases in between. In germline, CDR1 is LGHNA, CDR2 YSLEER. The CDR3 runs to 18 residues. The chain's CDR3 is CASSQEPTRAGRSYEQYF. In nucleotides, the CDR3 is TGCGCCAGCAGCCAAGAGCCGACGCGGGCCGGACGCTCCTACGAGCAGTACTTC.

The genes are TRBV6-6 and TRBJ1-2; 10 nucleotides match TRBD1. Germline trimming cut 0 bases from V and 0 bases from J; bases unmatched to any gene: 1. The germline V gene encodes CDR1 MNHNY and CDR2 SVGAGI (reference sequence). The CDR3 is 16 residues long. CDR3 in DNA: TGTGCCAGCAGTTACTCGGACAGGGGGGCTAACTATGGCTACACCTTC. Protein product: CASSYSDRGANYGYTF.

This clone was recorded once. V and J are TRBV7-2 and TRBJ2-7; the D gene is possibly TRBD2 (5 bases). V lost 1 base, J lost 2 bases, and 12 bases lay in between. The CDR3 contains 15 residues. Germline loops: CDR1 SGHTA, CDR2 FQGNSA. CDR3 nucleotide sequence: TGTGCCAGCAGCTTAGTGGTCGGGGAAACCTACGAGCAGTACTTC. It translates to CASSLVVGETYEQYF.

The chain employs TRBV28 and TRBJ2-1; no clear D gene. CDR3 length: 11 amino acids. Per the germline V gene, CDR1 is MDHEN and CDR2 is SYDVKM. With 1 base removed from V and 10 bases from J, the gap between germline ends came to 5 bases. The CDR3 sequence: CASSLFREQFF. The DNA for the CDR3 is TGTGCCAGCAGTTTATTCAGGGAGCAGTTCTTC.

This clone showed up just once. The rearrangement joins TRBV6-1 to TRBJ1-4; perhaps TRBD1 as D (6 bases). The V end lost 3 bases, the J end lost 0 bases, and 11 bases lay between the germline ends. Germline CDR1 MNHNS, CDR2 SASEGT. This CDR3 has 16 amino acids. Here the CDR3 reads CASSDRGGATNEKLFF. The DNA for the CDR3 is TGTGCCAGCAGTGACAGGGGTGGAGCAACTAATGAAAAACTGTTTTTT.

This clone appeared a single time. This chain connects TRBV12-5 to TRBJ1-1; D may be TRBD1 (5 bases). With 3 bases removed from V and 1 base from J, the gap between germline ends came to 6 bases. CDR1 is LGHNT, CDR2 FRNRAP, per germline. The CDR3 totals 13 residues. CDR3: CASGLGENTEAFF. As DNA, the CDR3 is TGTGCTAGTGGTTTAGGGGAGAACACTGAAGCTTTCTTT.

The chain recombines TRBV3-1 (or the pseudogene TRBV3-2) with TRBJ1-1, with TRBD1 matching over 7 bases. Germline V gene sequence: CDR1 LGHDT, CDR2 YNNKEL (reference sequence). The CDR3 sequence is 15 residues long. J gave up 1 base and V 5 bases, and 7 bases lay outside the gene matches. The CDR3 protein is CASSDRTGGNTEAFF. In nucleotides, the CDR3 is TGTGCCAGCAGCGACCGGACAGGCGGGAACACTGAAGCTTTCTTT.

The rearrangement uses TRBV4-1 and TRBJ1-1; D is possibly TRBD1 (5 bases). Deletions cut 2 bases from V and 5 bases from J, with 12 bases between. The CDR3 runs to 14 residues. Germline V lookup: CDR1 MGHRA, CDR2 YSYEKL. CDR3 protein: CASSQQGEVTEAFF. The CDR3 DNA reads as TGCGCCAGCAGCCAACAAGGGGAAGTTACTGAAGCTTTCTTT.

V is TRBV19 and J is TRBJ2-3; 8 nucleotides match TRBD1. The germline V gene has CDR1 LNHDA and CDR2 SQIVND (reference sequence). With 3 bases clipped from V and 0 bases from J, the junction kept 2 bases outside the gene matches. The CDR3 loop spans 15 amino acids. The chain's CDR3 is CASSMTGDSTDTQYF. The CDR3 DNA sequence: TGTGCCAGTAGTATGACAGGGGACAGCACAGATACGCAGTATTTT.

The chain carries TRBV5-6 and TRBJ1-4; D is perhaps TRBD1 (6 bases). Germline CDR1 is SGHDT and CDR2 is YYEEEE. Trimming pared 8 bases from V and 5 bases from J, leaving 7 bases between. The CDR3 is 11 residues long. The CDR3 sequence is CASQGNEKLFF. The CDR3 DNA reads as TGTGCCAGTCAGGGGAATGAAAAACTGTTTTTT.

This clone appeared a single time. The J gene is TRBJ2-5, the V gene TRBV15; 10 bases are shared with TRBD2. Trimming cost V 6 bases and J 2 bases; bases outside gene matches: 6. CDR3 length: 15 amino acids. Germline CDR1 and CDR2: LNHNV and YYDKDF (reference sequence). CDR3 residues: CATSPGLATQETQYF. CDR3 nucleotides: TGTGCCACCAGTCCGGGACTAGCGACGCAAGAGACCCAGTACTTC. Full variable domain (rest looked up from reference TRBV15 and TRBJ2-5): DAMVIQNPRYQVTQFGKPVTLSCSQTLNHNVMYWYQQKSSQAPKLLFHYYDKDFNNEADTPDNFQSRRPNTSFCFLDIRSPGLGDTAMYLCATSPGLATQETQYFGPGTRLLVL.

This chain connects TRBV11-2 to TRBJ2-3, with 10 nucleotides matching TRBD2. The V and J ends lost 6 bases and 7 bases, in that order; junction bases with no gene match: 10. The V gene's germline CDR1 is SGHAT and CDR2 FQNNGV. This CDR3 comprises 15 residues. The CDR3 bases are TGTGCCAGCAGGCATCTAGCGGGGGAGGTGTATACGCAGTATTTT. Amino acids: CASRHLAGEVYTQYF. The complete variable domain, with remaining parts taken from reference TRBV11-2 and TRBJ2-3, reads EAGVAQSPRYKIIEKRQSVAFWCNPISGHATLYWYQQILGQGPKLLIQFQNNGVVDDSQLPKDRFSAERLKGVDSTLKIQPAKLEDSAVYLCASRHLAGEVYTQYFGPGTRLTVL.

The chain couples TRBV4-2 to TRBJ2-3, with 8 bases that match TRBD2. This CDR3 contains 15 residues. CDR1 is LGHNA, CDR2 YNFKEQ, per germline. Trimming cost V 0 bases and J 7 bases; bases outside gene matches: 6. The CDR3 is CASSQDVAGKNTQYF. As DNA, the CDR3 is TGTGCCAGCAGCCAAGATGTAGCGGGGAAGAATACGCAGTATTTT.

The chain joins TRBV6-2 or TRBV6-3 to TRBJ2-1; TRBD2 agrees at 8 bases. V shed 2 bases and J 5 bases; nucleotides not matched to a gene: 2. The germline V gene has CDR1 MNHEY and CDR2 SVGEGT. The CDR3 length is 14 residues. CDR3 sequence: CASSYGTSDNEQFF. The CDR3 coding sequence is TGTGCCAGCAGTTACGGGACTAGTGACAATGAGCAGTTCTTC.

This chain joins TRBV15 and TRBJ1-2, with 7 bases fitting TRBD1. The CDR3 runs to 15 residues. With 0 bases clipped from V and 4 bases from J, the junction kept 5 bases outside the gene matches. Germline V gene data show CDR1 as LNHNV and CDR2 as YYDKDF (reference sequence). The CDR3 protein is CATSRDWTGSYGYTF. The DNA of the CDR3 is TGTGCCACCAGCAGAGATTGGACAGGATCCTATGGCTACACCTTC. The entire variable domain, with the rest obtained from reference TRBV15 and TRBJ1-2, is as follows: DAMVIQNPRYQVTQFGKPVTLSCSQTLNHNVMYWYQQKSSQAPKLLFHYYDKDFNNEADTPDNFQSRRPNTSFCFLDIRSPGLGDTAMYLCATSRDWTGSYGYTFGSGTRLTVV.

V gene TRBV5-4 combines with J gene TRBJ2-2; D unresolved. The CDR3 consists of 14 residues. Germline values: CDR1 SGHNT, CDR2 YYREEE (reference sequence). V lost 0 bases and J lost 1, with 4 bases in between. The CDR3 nucleotides are TGTGCCAGCAGCTTGGGACAGAACACCGGGGAGCTGTTTTTT. It is translated as CASSLGQNTGELFF.

V gene TRBV30 combines with J gene TRBJ2-7, with TRBD1 as a possible D gene (6 bases). CDR1 and CDR2 from the germline V gene are GTSNPN and SVGIG (reference sequence). The CDR3 consists of 12 residues. V dropped 2 bases and J dropped 3 bases, with 8 bases sitting between them. For the CDR3, the DNA is TGTGCCTGGAGTAAACAGGGCTACGAGCAGTACTTC. Translated: CAWSKQGYEQYF. Full variable domain (missing parts from reference TRBV30 and TRBJ2-7): SQTIHQWPATLVQPVGSPLSLECTVEGTSNPNLYWYRQAAGRGLQLLFYSVGIGQISSEVPQNLSASRPQDRQFILSSKKLLLSDSGFYLCAWSKQGYEQYFGPGTRLTVT.

J is TRBJ2-3 and V is TRBV11-2; 15 bases fit TRBD2. The CDR3 loop spans 17 amino acids. V shed 5 bases, J shed 3 bases, and the junction held 6 bases outside the gene matches. Germline-derived CDR1 and CDR2 are SGHAT and FQNNGV. Here the CDR3 reads CASSPGTSGGLTDTQYF. The CDR3 DNA reads as TGTGCCAGCAGCCCAGGGACTAGCGGGGGGTTGACAGATACGCAGTATTTT.

This rearrangement joins TRBV4-3 to TRBJ1-2; D is ambiguous. The length of the CDR3 is 14 residues. V lost 0 bases to trimming and J lost 8 bases, with 13 bases between them. Germline CDR1 reads LGHNA; CDR2 reads YSLEER. CDR3 region: CASSQDLSGGGYTF. The CDR3 region has the DNA TGCGCCAGCAGCCAAGATCTGTCCGGCGGCGGCTACACCTTC.

This chain joins TRBV5-1 and TRBJ2-3; D not resolved. The CDR3 contains 14 residues. Germline CDR1 SGHRS, CDR2 YFSETQ. The germline V and J ends were trimmed by 5 bases and 0 bases, with 10 bases remaining between them. The CDR3 bases are TGCGCCAGCAGTGGAGAAACTAGCACAGATACGCAGTATTTT. This gives the protein CASSGETSTDTQYF.

A remark on this clone: Distinct nucleotide sequences in the sample also encode this CDR3. The CDR3, as DNA: TGTGCCAGCTCTCCCGGGACAGGGGGCTATGGCTACACCTTC. It is translated as CASSPGTGGYGYTF. V is TRBV18 and J is TRBJ1-2; TRBD1 matches 11 bases. From germline, CDR1 is KGHSH and CDR2 LQKENI. J lost 4 bases, V lost 6 bases, and 4 bases had no gene match. This CDR3 comprises 14 residues.

This chain links TRBV15 with TRBJ2-7, with D unresolved. The V gene's germline CDR1 is LNHNV and CDR2 YYDKDF (reference sequence). The CDR3 is 15 amino acids. Deletions cut 0 bases from V and 2 bases from J, with 11 bases between. The CDR3: CATSRDVSSPYEQYF. Here the CDR3 DNA reads TGTGCCACCAGCAGAGATGTTTCATCCCCCTACGAGCAGTACTTC.

This chain uses TRBV13 with TRBJ2-1; TRBD1 agrees at 11 bases. This CDR3 region has 16 residues. Germline CDR1 reads PRHDT; CDR2 reads FYEKMQ (reference sequence). The V gene end was trimmed by 4 bases and the J gene end by 7 bases; junction bases not matched to a gene: 9. CDR3 bases: TGTGCCAGCAGCTACCGGGACAGGGGGGTTTGGAATGAGCAGTTCTTC. It translates to CASSYRDRGVWNEQFF.

The CDR3 is CASSLTYMNGYTF. CDR3 nucleotide sequence: TGCGCCAGCAGCTTGACATATATGAATGGCTACACCTTC. J is TRBJ1-2 and V is TRBV5-1; D is uncertain. V dropped 1 base and J dropped 6 bases, with 10 bases sitting between them. The CDR3 length is 13 residues. Germline V CDR1 and CDR2: SGHRS, YFSETQ.

The genes are TRBV27 and TRBJ1-5; a weak D match, TRBD1 (5 bases). V was trimmed by 0 bases and J by 4 bases, leaving 13 bases between them. This CDR3 region has 16 residues. CDR1 and CDR2 from the germline V gene are MNHEY and SMNVEV (reference sequence). In DNA, the CDR3 is TGTGCCAGCAGTTTATCCCCACAGGCTGGTAATCAGCCCCAGCATTTT. Translation gives CASSLSPQAGNQPQHF.

This clone was seen once. This chain uses TRBV19 with TRBJ1-2; TRBD1 aligns across 10 bases. This CDR3 comprises 17 residues. After removal of 7 bases from V and 0 bases from J, the junction contained 11 bases not matched to a gene. The germline CDR1 and CDR2 sequences are LNHDA and SQIVND (reference sequence). The CDR3 loop is CASTPQGTGVTNYGYTF. As DNA, the CDR3 is TGTGCCAGTACCCCCCAGGGGACAGGGGTGACTAACTATGGCTACACCTTC.

V is TRBV7-2 and J is TRBJ1-5, with a weak D call TRBD1 (6 bases). This CDR3 is built from 15 residues. Per germline, CDR1 SGHTA and CDR2 FQGNSA. Trimming cost V 5 bases and J 4 bases, with 15 bases left between them. DNA for the CDR3: TGTGCCAGCAGCACCCAACCGGGACAAAATCAGCCCCAGCATTTT. Its translation is CASSTQPGQNQPQHF.